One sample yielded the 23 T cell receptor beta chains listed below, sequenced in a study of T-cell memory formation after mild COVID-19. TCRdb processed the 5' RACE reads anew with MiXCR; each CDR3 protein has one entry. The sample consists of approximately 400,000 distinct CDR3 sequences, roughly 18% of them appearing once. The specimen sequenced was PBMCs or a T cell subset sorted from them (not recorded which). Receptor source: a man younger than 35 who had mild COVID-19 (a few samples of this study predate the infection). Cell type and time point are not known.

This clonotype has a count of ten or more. CDR3 protein: CASSPAPDTQYF. In DNA, the CDR3 is TGTGCCAGCAGCCCCGCCCCAGATACGCAGTATTTT. The chain joins TRBV11-2 to TRBJ2-3; D remains unclear. The CDR3 runs to 12 residues. CDR1 SGHAT and CDR2 FQNNGV come from the germline V gene. V gave up 5 bases and J gave up 4 bases, with 7 bases separating them.

The CDR3 DNA follows: TGTGCCAGCAGCTTAGACGTCCAGCCCCAGCATTTT. Translated, it gives CASSLDVQPQHF. This sequence joins TRBV7-9 and TRBJ1-5; D remains unclear. This CDR3 spans 12 amino acids. Per germline, CDR1 SEHNR and CDR2 FQNEAQ (reference sequence). V was pared by 1 base and J by 7 bases, with 5 bases between.

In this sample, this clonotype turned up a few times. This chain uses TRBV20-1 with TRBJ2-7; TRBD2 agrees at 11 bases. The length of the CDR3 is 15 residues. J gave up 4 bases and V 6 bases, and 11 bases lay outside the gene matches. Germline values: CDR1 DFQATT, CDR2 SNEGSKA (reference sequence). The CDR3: CSAGGPSGGPYEQYF. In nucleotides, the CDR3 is TGCAGTGCGGGGGGCCCTAGCGGGGGGCCTTACGAGCAGTACTTC.

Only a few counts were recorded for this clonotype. The CDR3 bases are TGTGCCAGCAGCGCGGGACTAGCGGGGCCCTGGCAGTTCTTC. Protein product: CASSAGLAGPWQFF. The chain recombines TRBV12-3 or TRBV12-4 with TRBJ2-1, with TRBD2 matching 13 bases. The CDR3 sequence is 14 residues long. Germline trimming cut 6 bases from V and 12 bases from J; bases unmatched to any gene: 8.

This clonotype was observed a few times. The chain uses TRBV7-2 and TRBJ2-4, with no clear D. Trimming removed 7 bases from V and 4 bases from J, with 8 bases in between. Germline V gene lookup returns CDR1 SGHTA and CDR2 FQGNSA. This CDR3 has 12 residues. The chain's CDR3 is CASTQGKNIQYF. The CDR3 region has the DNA TGTGCCAGCACCCAAGGGAAAAACATTCAGTACTTC.

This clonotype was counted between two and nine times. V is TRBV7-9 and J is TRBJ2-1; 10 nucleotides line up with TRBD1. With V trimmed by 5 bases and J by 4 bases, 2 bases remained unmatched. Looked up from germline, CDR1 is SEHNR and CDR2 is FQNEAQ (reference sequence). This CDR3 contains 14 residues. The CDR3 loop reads CASSRGQGYNEQFF. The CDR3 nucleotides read TGTGCCAGCAGCCGGGGACAGGGGTACAATGAGCAGTTCTTC.

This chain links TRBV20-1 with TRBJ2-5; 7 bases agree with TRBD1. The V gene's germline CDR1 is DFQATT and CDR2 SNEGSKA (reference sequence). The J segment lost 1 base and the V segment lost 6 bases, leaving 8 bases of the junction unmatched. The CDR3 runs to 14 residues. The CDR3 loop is CSADGDSRQETQYF. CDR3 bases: TGCAGTGCAGATGGGGACAGTCGCCAAGAGACCCAGTACTTC.

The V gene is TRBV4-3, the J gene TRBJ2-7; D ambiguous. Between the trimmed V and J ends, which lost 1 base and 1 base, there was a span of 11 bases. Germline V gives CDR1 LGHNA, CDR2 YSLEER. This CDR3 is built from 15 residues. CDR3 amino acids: CASSQAVDGSYEQYF. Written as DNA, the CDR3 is TGCGCCAGCAGCCAAGCCGTTGACGGTTCCTACGAGCAGTACTTC.

Here the CDR3 reads CASSQEVSRTVNYGYTF. CDR3 nucleotides: TGTGCCAGCAGCCAAGAAGTTTCGCGGACAGTGAACTATGGCTACACCTTC. This chain connects TRBV3-2 to TRBJ1-2; the D segment call TRBD1 is taken from the table without a DNA check. TRBV3-2 is termed a pseudogene. This CDR3 is 17 amino acids long.

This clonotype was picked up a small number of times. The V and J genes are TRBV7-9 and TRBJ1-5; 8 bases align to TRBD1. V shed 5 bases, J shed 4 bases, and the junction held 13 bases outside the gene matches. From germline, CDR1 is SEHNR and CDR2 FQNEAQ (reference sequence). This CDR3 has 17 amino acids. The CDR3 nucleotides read TGTGCCAGCAGCCCCGGAGGGACAGGCCTTGGAAATCAGCCCCAGCATTTT. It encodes CASSPGGTGLGNQPQHF.

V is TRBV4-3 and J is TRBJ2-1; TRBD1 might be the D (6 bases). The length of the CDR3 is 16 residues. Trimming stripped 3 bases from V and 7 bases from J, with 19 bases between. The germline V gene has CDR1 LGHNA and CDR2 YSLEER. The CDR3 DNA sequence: TGCGCCAGCAGCCATGAACAGGGCCCTGCCCCAAATGAGCAGTTCTTC. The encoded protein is CASSHEQGPAPNEQFF.

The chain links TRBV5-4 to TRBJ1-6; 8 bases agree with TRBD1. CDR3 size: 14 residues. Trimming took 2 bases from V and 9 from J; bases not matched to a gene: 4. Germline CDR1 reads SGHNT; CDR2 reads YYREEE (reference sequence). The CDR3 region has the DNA TGTGCCAGCAGCTTCGGACAGGGTGTTTCACCCCTCCACTTT. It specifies CASSFGQGVSPLHF.

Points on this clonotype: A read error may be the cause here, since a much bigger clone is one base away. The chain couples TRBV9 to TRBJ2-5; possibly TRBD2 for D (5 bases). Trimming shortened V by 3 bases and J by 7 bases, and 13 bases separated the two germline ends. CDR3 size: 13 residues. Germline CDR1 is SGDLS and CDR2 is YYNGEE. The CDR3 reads CASSANSGRTQYF. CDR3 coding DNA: TGTGCCAGCAGCGCCAACTCGGGAAGGACCCAGTACTTC.

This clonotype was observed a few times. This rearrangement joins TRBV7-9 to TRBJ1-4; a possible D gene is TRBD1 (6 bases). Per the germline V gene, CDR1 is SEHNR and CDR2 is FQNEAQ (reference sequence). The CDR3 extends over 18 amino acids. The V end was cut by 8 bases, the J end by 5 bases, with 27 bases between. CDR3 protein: CASPSEGTPGGGNEKLFF. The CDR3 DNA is TGTGCCAGCCCGTCTGAGGGAACCCCCGGAGGGGGAAATGAAAAACTGTTTTTT.

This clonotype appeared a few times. CDR3 protein: CASSAPGHPGLRQFF. CDR3 sequence (DNA): TGTGCCAGCAGCGCCCCGGGACACCCGGGACTAAGGCAGTTCTTC. The chain employs TRBV21-1 and TRBJ2-1; the D segment call TRBD2 is taken from the table without a DNA check. TRBV21-1 constitutes a pseudogene. There are 15 residues in the CDR3.

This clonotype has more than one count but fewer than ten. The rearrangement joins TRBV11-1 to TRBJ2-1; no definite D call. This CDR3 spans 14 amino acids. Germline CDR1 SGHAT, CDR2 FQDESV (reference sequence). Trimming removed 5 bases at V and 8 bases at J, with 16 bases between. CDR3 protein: CASSPVSGADEQFF. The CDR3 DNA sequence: TGTGCCAGCAGCCCGGTGTCGGGTGCGGATGAGCAGTTCTTC.

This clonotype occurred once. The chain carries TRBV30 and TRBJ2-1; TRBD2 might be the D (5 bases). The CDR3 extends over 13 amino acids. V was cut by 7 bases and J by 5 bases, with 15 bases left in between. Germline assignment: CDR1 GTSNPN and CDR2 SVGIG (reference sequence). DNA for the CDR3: TGTGCCTTTTCGGACGGGATGGACAATGAGCAGTTCTTC. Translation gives CAFSDGMDNEQFF. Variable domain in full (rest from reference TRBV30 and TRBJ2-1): SQTIHQWPATLVQPVGSPLSLECTVEGTSNPNLYWYRQAAGRGLQLLFYSVGIGQISSEVPQNLSASRPQDRQFILSSKKLLLSDSGFYLCAFSDGMDNEQFFGPGTRLTVL.

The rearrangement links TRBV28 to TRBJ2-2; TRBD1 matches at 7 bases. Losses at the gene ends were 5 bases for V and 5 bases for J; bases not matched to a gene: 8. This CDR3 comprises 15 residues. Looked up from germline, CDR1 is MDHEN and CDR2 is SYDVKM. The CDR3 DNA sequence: TGTGCCAGCAGTGATTGGACAGGTGGTACCGGGGAGCTGTTTTTT. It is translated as CASSDWTGGTGELFF.

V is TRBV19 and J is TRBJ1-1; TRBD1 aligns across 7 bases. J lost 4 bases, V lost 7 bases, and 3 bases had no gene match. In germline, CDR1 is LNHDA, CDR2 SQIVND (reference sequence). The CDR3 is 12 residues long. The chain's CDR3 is CASNPGGTEAFF. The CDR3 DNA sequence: TGTGCCAGTAACCCAGGGGGCACTGAAGCTTTCTTT.

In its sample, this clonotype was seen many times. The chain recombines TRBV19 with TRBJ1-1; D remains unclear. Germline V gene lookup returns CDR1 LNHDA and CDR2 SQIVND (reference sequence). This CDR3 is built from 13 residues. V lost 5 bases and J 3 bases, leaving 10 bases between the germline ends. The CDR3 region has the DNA TGTGCCAGTAGTGCCGATCGAGACACTGAAGCTTTCTTT. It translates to CASSADRDTEAFF.

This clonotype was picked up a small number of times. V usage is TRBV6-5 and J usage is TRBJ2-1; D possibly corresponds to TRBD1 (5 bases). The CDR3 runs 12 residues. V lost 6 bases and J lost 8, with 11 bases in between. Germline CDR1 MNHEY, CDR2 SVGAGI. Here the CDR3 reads CASRTGTYEQFF. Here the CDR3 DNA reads TGTGCCAGCAGAACAGGTACCTATGAGCAGTTCTTC.

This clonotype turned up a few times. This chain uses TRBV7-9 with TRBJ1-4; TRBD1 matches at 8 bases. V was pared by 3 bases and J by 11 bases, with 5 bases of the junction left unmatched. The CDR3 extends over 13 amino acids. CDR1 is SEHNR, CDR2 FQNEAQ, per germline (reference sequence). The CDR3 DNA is TGTGCCAGCAGCTTGGACAGGGTGGGGAAACTGTTTTTT. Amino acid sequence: CASSLDRVGKLFF.

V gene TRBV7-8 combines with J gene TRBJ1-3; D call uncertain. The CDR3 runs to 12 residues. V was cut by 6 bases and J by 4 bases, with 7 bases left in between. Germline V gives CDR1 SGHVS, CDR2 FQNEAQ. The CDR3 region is CASREAGNTIYF. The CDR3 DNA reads TGTGCCAGCAGGGAGGCCGGAAACACCATATATTTT. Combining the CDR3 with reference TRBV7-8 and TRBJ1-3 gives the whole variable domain GAGVSQSPRYKVAKRGQDVALRCDPISGHVSLFWYQQALGQGPEFLTYFQNEAQLDKSGLPSDRFFAERPEGSVSTLKIQRTQQEDSAVYLCASREAGNTIYFGEGSWLTVV.